This T cell receptor beta chain was profiled in a study of sequential checkpoint blockade in melanoma. The overall study: Maintenance nivolumab came after either treatment sequence.

The CDR3 length is 13 residues. V was pared by 7 bases and J by 9 bases, with 21 bases between. Germline CDR1 SQVTM, CDR2 ANQGSEA. Sequenced by immunoSEQ multiplex PCR; TCRdb stores in-frame clones only, minus some. Of some 7,000 clones detected, around a quarter appear once; the ten largest clones hold 8.5% to 10%. Treatment described: randomized to nivolumab then ipilimumab (arm A) or the reverse (arm B). The origin of this receptor is a human donor with melanoma. This rearrangement joins TRBV29-1 to TRBJ1-2; no definite D call. The sample in question was tumor tissue (inferred from file names), obtained from a patient given nivolumab and ipilimumab in sequence. The CDR3, as DNA: TGCAGCGCACGAGGTGAGCGGACGGAGAGCTACACCTTC. Protein: CSARGERTESYTF.